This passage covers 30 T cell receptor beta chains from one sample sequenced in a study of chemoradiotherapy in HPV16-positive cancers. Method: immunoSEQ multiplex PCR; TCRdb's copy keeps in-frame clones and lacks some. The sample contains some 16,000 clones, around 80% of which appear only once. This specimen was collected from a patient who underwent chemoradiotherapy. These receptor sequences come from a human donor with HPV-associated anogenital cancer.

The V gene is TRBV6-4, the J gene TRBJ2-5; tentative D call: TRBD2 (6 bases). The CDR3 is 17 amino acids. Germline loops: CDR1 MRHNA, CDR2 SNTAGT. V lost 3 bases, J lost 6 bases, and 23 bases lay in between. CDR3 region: CASSDSTPGTPNKTQYF. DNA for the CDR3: TGTGCCAGCAGTGATTCGACACCCGGGACTCCGAATAAGACCCAGTACTTC.

The CDR3 region is CASSLRRAQFQETQYF. Written as DNA, the CDR3 is TGTGCCAGCAGCTTAAGACGGGCTCAGTTCCAAGAGACCCAGTACTTC. The chain couples TRBV5-6 to TRBJ2-5; D is unresolved. This CDR3 contains 16 residues. CDR1 SGHDT and CDR2 YYEEEE come from the germline V gene. Trimming removed 2 bases at V and 1 base at J, with 15 bases between.

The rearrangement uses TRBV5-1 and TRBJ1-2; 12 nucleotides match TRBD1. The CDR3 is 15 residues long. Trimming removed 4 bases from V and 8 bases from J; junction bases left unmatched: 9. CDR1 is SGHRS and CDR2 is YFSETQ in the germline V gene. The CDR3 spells CASSLMGQGAGGYTF. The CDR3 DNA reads TGCGCCAGCAGCCTTATGGGACAGGGGGCTGGGGGCTACACCTTC.

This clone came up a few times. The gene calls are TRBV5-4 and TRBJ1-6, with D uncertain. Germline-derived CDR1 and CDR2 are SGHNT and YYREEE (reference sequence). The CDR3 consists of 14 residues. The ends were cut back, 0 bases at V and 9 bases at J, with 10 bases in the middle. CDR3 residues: CASSLGSGSSPLHF. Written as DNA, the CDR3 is TGTGCCAGCAGCTTGGGTTCGGGGAGTTCACCCCTCCACTTT. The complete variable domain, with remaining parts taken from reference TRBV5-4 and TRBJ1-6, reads ETGVTQSPTHLIKTRGQQVTLRCSSQSGHNTVSWYQQALGQGPQFIFQYYREEENGRGNFPPRFSGLQFPNYSSELNVNALELDDSALYLCASSLGSGSSPLHFGNGTRLTVT.

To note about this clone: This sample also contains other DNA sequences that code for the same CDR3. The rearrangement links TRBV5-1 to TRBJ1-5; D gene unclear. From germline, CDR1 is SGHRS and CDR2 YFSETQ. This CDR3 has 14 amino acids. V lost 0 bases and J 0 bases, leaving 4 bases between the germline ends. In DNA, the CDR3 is TGCGCCAGCAGCTTGGGTGGTAGCAATCAGCCCCAGCATTTT. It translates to CASSLGGSNQPQHF.

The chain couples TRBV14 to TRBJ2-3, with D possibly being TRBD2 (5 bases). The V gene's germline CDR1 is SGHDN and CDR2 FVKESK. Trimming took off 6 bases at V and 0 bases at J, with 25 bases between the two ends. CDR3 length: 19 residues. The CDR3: CASRNQRDLLQSSTDTQYF. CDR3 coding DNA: TGTGCCAGCAGGAATCAACGGGATCTCCTCCAGTCTAGCACAGATACGCAGTATTTT.

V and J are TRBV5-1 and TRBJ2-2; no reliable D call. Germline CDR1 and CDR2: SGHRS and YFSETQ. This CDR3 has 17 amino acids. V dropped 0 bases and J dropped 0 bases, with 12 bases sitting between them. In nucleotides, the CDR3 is TGCGCCAGCAGCTTGGGACACAGAGACGCGAACACCGGGGAGCTGTTTTTT. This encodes CASSLGHRDANTGELFF. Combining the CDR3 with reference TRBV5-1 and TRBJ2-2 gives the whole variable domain KAGVTQTPRYLIKTRGQQVTLSCSPISGHRSVSWYQQTPGQGLQFLFEYFSETQRNKGNFPGRFSGRQFSNSRSEMNVSTLELGDSALYLCASSLGHRDANTGELFFGEGSRLTVL.

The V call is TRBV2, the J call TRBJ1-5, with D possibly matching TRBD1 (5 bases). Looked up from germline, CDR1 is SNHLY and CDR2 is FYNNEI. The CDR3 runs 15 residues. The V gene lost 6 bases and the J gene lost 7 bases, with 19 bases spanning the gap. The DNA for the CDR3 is TGTGCCAGCAGGGGGGACGTAGGTATAGGGCAGCCCCAGCATTTT. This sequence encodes CASRGDVGIGQPQHF. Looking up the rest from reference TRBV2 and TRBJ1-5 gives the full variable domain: EPEVTQTPSHQVTQMGQEVILRCVPISNHLYFYWYRQILGQKVEFLVSFYNNEISEKSEIFDDQFSVERPDGSNFTLKIRSTKLEDSAMYFCASRGDVGIGQPQHFGDGTRLSIL.

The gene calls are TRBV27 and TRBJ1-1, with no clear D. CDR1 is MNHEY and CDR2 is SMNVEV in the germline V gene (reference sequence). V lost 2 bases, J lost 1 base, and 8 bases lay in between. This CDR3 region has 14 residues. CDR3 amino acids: CASSLGPGNTEAFF. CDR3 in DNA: TGTGCCAGCAGTTTAGGTCCCGGGAACACTGAAGCTTTCTTT.

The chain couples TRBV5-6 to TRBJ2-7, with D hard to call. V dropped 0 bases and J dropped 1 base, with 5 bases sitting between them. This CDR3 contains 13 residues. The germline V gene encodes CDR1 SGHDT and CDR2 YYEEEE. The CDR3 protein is CASSLGSSYEQYF. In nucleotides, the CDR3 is TGTGCCAGCAGCTTGGGCAGTTCCTACGAGCAGTACTTC. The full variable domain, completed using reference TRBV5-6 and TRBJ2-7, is DAGVTQSPTHLIKTRGQQVTLRCSPKSGHDTVSWYQQALGQGPQFIFQYYEEEERQRGNFPDRFSGHQFPNYSSELNVNALLLGDSALYLCASSLGSSYEQYFGPGTRLTVT.

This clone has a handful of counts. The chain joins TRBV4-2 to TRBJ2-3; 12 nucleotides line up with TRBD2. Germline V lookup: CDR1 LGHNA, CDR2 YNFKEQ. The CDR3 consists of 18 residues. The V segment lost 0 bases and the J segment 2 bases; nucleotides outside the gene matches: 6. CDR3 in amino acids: CASSQEPSGGALTDTQYF. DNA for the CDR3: TGTGCCAGCAGCCAAGAGCCTAGCGGGGGGGCCCTCACAGATACGCAGTATTTT.

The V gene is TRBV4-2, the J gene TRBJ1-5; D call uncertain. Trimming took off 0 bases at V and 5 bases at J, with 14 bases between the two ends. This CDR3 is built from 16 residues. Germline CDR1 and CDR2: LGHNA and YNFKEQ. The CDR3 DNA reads TGTGCCAGCAGCCAAGATACCTTTCCACGGGATCAGCCCCAGCATTTT. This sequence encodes CASSQDTFPRDQPQHF.

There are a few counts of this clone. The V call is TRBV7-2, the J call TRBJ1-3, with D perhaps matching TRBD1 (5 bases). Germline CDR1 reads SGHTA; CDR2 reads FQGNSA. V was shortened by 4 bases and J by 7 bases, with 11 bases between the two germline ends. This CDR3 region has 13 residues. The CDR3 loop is CASSSTEGNTIYF. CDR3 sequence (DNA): TGTGCCAGCAGCTCAACGGAGGGGAACACCATATATTTT. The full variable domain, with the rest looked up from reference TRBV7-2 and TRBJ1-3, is GAGVSQSPSNKVTEKGKDVELRCDPISGHTALYWYRQSLGQGLEFLIYFQGNSAPDKSGLPSDRFSAERTGGSVSTLTIQRTQQEDSAVYLCASSSTEGNTIYFGEGSWLTVV.

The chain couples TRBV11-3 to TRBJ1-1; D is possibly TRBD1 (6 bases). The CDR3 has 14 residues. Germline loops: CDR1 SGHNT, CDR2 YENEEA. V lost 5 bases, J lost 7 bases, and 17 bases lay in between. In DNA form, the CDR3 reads TGTGCCAGCAGCCCCGCCGGGACACACCATGAAGCTTTCTTT. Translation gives CASSPAGTHHEAFF.

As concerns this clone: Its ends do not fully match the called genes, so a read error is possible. CDR3 in DNA: TGTGCTAGCAGCCGTGACAGGGCCACCTACAATGAGCAGTTCTTC. This gives the protein CASSRDRATYNEQFF. The chain joins TRBV7-7 to TRBJ2-1; TRBD1 matches 7 bases. Per germline, CDR1 SSHAT and CDR2 FNYEAQ (reference sequence). There are 15 residues in the CDR3.

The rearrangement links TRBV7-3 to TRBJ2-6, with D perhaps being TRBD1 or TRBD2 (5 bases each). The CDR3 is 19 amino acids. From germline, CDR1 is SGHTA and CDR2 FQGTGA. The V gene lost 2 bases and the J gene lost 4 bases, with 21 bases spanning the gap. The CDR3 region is CASSLVGQGVKSGANVLTF. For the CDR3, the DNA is TGTGCCAGCAGCTTAGTGGGGCAGGGAGTAAAATCCGGGGCCAACGTCCTGACTTTC.

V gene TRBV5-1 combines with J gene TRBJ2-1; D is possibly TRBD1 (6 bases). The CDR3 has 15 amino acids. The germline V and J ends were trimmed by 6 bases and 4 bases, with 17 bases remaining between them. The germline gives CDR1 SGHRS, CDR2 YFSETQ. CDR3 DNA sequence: TGCGCCAGCACCTCTACAGGGCCCCATTACAATGAGCAGTTCTTC. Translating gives CASTSTGPHYNEQFF.

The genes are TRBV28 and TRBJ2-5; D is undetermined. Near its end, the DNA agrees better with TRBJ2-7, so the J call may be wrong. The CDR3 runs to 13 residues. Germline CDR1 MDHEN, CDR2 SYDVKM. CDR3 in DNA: TGTGCCAGCAGTTTGGTGGACCGCTACGAGCAGTACTTC. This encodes CASSLVDRYEQYF.

Here the CDR3 DNA reads TGCGCCAGCAAAGACCGGGACAGAAGGCAAGAGACCCAGTACTTC. Translation gives CASKDRDRRQETQYF. The V and J genes are TRBV5-1 and TRBJ2-5, with TRBD1 matching over 7 bases. Per the germline V gene, CDR1 is SGHRS and CDR2 is YFSETQ. V lost 6 bases, J lost 2 bases, and 10 bases stayed unmatched. The CDR3 is 15 residues long.

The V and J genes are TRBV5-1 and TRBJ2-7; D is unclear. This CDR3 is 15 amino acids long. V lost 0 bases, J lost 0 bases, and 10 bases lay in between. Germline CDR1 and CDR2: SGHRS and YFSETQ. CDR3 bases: TGCGCCAGCAGCTTGGCCATTGGAAGCTCCTACGAGCAGTACTTC. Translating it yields CASSLAIGSSYEQYF.

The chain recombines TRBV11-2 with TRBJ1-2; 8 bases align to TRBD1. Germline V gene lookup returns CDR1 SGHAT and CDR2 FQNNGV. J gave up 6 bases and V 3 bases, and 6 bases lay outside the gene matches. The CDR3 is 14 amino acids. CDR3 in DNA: TGTGCCAGCAGCTTCAGGGGGCAATGGGATGGCTACACCTTC. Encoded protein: CASSFRGQWDGYTF.

The CDR3 DNA follows: TGTGCCAGCAGCCCAAGGGCCATCACACGCGGGGAGACCCAGTACTTC. Residues: CASSPRAITRGETQYF. The chain employs TRBV7-3 and TRBJ2-5; a weak D match, TRBD2 (5 bases). The ends were cut back, 5 bases at V and 5 bases at J, with 21 bases in the middle. This CDR3 region has 16 residues. Germline assignment: CDR1 SGHTA and CDR2 FQGTGA.

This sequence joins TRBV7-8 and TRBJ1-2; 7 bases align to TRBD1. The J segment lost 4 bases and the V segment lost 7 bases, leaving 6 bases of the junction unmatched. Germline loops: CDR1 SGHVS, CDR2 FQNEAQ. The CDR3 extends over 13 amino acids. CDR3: CASKPGGSYGYTF. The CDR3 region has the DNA TGTGCCAGCAAGCCAGGGGGTTCCTATGGCTACACCTTC.

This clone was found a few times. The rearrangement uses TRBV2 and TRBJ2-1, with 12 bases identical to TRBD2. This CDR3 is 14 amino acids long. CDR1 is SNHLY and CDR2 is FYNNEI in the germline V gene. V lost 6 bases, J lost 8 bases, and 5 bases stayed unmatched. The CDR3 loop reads CASRSGLAGHEQFF. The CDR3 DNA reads TGTGCCAGCAGGTCGGGACTAGCGGGCCATGAGCAGTTCTTC.

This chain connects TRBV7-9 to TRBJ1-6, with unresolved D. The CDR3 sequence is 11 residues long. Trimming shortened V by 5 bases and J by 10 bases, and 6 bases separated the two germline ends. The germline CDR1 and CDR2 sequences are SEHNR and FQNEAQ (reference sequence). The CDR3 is CASSQESPLHF. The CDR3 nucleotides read TGTGCCAGCAGCCAAGAGTCACCCCTCCACTTT. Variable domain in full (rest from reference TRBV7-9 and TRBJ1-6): DTGVSQNPRHKITKRGQNVTFRCDPISEHNRLYWYRQTLGQGPEFLTYFQNEAQLEKSRLLSDRFSAERPKGSFSTLEIQRTEQGDSAMYLCASSQESPLHFGNGTRLTVT.

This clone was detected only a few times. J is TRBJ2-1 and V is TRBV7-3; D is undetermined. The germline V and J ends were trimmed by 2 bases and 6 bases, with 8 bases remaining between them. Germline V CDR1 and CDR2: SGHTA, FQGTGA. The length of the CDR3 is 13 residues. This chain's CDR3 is CASSLLVGNEQFF. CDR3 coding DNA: TGTGCCAGCAGCTTACTGGTTGGCAATGAGCAGTTCTTC. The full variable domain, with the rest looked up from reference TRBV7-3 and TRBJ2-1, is GAGVSQTPSNKVTEKGKYVELRCDPISGHTALYWYRQSLGQGPEFLIYFQGTGAADDSGLPNDRFFAVRPEGSVSTLKIQRTERGDSAVYLCASSLLVGNEQFFGPGTRLTVL.

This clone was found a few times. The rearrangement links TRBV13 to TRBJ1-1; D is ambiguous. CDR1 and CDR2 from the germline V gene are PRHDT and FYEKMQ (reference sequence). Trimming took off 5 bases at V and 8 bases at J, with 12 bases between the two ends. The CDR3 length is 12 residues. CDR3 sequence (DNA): TGTGCCAGCAGCCTAGAGGGCTTAGAAGCTTTCTTT. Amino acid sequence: CASSLEGLEAFF.

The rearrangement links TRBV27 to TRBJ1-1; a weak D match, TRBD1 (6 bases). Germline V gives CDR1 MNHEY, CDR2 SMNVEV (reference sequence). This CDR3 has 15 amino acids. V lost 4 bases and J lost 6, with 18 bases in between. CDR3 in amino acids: CASSSQWGGGAEAFF. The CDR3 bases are TGTGCCAGCAGTTCCCAATGGGGAGGGGGAGCTGAAGCTTTCTTT.

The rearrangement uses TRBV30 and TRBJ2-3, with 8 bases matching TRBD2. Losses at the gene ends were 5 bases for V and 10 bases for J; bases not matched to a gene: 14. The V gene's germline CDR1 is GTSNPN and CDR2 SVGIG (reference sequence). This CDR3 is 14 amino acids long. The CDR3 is CAWDPGASGWAQYF. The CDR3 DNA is TGTGCCTGGGATCCCGGGGCTAGCGGGTGGGCGCAGTATTTT.

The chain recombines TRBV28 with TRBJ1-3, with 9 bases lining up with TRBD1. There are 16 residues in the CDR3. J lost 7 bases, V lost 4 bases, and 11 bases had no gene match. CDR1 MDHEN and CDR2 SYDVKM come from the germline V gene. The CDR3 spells CASSYAGQGRMNTIYF. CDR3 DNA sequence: TGTGCCAGCAGTTATGCGGGACAGGGAAGGATGAACACCATATATTTT.